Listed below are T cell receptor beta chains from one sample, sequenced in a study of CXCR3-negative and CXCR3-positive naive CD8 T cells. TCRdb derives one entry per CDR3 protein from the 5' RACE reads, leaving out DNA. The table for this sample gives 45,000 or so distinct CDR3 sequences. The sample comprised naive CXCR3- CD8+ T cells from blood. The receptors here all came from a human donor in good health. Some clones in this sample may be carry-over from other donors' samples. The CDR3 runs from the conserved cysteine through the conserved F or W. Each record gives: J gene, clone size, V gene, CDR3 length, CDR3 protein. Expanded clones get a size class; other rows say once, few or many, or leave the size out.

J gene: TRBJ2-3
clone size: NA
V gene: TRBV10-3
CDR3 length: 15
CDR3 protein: CAISGVAGSTDTQYF

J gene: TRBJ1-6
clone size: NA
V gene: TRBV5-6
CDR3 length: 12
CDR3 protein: CASSPRTAALHF

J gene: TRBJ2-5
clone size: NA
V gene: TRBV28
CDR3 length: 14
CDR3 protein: CASAPTEEQETQYF

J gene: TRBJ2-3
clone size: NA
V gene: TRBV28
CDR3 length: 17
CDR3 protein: CASSLFTSGDQTDTQYF

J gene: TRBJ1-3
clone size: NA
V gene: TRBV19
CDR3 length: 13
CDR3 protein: CASQGWSGNTIYF

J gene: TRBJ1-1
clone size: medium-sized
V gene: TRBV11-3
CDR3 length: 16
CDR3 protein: CASSLEQGALSTEAFF

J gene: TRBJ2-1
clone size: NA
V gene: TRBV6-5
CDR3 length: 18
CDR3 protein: CASSFLRLAGGPVDEQFF

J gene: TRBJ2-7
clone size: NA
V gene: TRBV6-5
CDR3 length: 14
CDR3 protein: CASSYSRGTYEQYF

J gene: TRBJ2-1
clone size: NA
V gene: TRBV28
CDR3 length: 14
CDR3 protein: CASSFRGPYNEQFF

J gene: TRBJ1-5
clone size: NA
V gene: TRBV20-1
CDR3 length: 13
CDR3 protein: CSAPQLANQPQHF

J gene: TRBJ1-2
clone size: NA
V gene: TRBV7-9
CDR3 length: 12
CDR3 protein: CASSRTGQGYTF

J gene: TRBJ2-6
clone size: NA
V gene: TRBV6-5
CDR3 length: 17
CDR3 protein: CASRPDRGSSGANVLTF

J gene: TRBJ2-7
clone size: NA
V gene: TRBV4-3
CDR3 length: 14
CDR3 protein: CASSQETGNDEQYF

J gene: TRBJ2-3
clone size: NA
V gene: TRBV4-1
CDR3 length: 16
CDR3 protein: CASSQEPGVSTDTQYF

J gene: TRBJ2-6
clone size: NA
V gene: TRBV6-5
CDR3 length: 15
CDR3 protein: CASSPTGSGANVLTF

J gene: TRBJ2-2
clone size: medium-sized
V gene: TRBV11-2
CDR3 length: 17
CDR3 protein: CASSSGTGNPNTGELFF

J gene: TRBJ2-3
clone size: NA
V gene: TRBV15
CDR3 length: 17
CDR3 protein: CATSRDLVLAEVNTQYF

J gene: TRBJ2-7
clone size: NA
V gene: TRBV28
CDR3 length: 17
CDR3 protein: CASRTGLAGGATYEQYF

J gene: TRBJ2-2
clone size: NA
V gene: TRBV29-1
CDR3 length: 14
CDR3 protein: CSVGGTEKVGELFF

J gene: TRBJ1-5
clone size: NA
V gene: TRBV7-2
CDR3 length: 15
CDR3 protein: CASSHSPWVHQPQHF

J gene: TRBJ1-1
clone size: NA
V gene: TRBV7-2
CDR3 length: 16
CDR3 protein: CASSRNSPDLNTEAFF

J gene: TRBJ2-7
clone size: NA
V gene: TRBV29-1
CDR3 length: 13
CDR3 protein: CSVEKGNSYEQYF

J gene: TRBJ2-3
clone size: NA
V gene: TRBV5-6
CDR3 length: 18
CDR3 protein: CASSLFYRSSGGTDTQYF

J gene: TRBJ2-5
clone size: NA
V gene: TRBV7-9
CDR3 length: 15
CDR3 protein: CASSSSAGIQETQYF

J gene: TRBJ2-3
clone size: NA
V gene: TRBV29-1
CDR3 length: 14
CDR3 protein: CSVLDPGGTDTQYF

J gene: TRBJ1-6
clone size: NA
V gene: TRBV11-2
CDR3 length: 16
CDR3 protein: CASSLDLGSVRSPLHF

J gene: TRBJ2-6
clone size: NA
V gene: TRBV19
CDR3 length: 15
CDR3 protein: CASSEDSSGANVLTF

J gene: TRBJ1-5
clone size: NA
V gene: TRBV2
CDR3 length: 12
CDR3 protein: CASSEWDQPQHF

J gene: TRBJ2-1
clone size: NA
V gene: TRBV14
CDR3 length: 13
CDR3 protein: CASSTLMGNEQFF

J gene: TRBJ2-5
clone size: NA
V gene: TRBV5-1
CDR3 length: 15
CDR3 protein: CASSEDDRGQETQYF

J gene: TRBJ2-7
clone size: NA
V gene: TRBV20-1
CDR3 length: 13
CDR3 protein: CSATSGQGYEQYF

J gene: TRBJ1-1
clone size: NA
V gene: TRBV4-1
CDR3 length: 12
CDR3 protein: CASSQEGGGAFF

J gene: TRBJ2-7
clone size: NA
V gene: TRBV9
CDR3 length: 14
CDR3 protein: CASSPSDRGYEQYF

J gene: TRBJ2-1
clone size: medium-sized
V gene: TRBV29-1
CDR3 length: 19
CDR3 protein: CSVEEGLGVRALGGDEQFF

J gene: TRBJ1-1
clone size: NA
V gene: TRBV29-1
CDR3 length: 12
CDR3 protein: CSVEASGPEAFF

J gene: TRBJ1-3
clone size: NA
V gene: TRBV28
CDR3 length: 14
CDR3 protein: CASSFSKGRNTIYF

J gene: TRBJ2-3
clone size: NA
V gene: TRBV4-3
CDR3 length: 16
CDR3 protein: CASSQVVAGTSDTQYF

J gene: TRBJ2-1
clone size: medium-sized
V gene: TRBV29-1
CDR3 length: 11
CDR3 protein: CSVSDYNEQFF

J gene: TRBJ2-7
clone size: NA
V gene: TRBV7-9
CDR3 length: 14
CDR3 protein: CASSDNTGSYEQYF

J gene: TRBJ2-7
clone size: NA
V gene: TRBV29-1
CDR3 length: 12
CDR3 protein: CSVVLPSYEQYF

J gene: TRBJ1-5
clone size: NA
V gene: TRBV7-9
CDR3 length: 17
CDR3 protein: CASSSGGGRYSNQPQHF

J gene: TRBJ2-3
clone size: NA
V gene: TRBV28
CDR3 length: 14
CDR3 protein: CASSWTGGADTQYF

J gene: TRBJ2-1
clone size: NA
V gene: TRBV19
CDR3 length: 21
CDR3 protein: CASSLRMTSYPVGPSHNQQFF

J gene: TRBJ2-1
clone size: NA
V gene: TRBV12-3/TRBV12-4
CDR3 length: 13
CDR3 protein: CASSLLAAHEQFF

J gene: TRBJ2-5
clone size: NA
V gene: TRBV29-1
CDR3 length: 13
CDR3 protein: CSVEDSGGETQYF

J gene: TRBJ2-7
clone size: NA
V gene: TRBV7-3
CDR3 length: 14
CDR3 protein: CASSTGGLANEQYF